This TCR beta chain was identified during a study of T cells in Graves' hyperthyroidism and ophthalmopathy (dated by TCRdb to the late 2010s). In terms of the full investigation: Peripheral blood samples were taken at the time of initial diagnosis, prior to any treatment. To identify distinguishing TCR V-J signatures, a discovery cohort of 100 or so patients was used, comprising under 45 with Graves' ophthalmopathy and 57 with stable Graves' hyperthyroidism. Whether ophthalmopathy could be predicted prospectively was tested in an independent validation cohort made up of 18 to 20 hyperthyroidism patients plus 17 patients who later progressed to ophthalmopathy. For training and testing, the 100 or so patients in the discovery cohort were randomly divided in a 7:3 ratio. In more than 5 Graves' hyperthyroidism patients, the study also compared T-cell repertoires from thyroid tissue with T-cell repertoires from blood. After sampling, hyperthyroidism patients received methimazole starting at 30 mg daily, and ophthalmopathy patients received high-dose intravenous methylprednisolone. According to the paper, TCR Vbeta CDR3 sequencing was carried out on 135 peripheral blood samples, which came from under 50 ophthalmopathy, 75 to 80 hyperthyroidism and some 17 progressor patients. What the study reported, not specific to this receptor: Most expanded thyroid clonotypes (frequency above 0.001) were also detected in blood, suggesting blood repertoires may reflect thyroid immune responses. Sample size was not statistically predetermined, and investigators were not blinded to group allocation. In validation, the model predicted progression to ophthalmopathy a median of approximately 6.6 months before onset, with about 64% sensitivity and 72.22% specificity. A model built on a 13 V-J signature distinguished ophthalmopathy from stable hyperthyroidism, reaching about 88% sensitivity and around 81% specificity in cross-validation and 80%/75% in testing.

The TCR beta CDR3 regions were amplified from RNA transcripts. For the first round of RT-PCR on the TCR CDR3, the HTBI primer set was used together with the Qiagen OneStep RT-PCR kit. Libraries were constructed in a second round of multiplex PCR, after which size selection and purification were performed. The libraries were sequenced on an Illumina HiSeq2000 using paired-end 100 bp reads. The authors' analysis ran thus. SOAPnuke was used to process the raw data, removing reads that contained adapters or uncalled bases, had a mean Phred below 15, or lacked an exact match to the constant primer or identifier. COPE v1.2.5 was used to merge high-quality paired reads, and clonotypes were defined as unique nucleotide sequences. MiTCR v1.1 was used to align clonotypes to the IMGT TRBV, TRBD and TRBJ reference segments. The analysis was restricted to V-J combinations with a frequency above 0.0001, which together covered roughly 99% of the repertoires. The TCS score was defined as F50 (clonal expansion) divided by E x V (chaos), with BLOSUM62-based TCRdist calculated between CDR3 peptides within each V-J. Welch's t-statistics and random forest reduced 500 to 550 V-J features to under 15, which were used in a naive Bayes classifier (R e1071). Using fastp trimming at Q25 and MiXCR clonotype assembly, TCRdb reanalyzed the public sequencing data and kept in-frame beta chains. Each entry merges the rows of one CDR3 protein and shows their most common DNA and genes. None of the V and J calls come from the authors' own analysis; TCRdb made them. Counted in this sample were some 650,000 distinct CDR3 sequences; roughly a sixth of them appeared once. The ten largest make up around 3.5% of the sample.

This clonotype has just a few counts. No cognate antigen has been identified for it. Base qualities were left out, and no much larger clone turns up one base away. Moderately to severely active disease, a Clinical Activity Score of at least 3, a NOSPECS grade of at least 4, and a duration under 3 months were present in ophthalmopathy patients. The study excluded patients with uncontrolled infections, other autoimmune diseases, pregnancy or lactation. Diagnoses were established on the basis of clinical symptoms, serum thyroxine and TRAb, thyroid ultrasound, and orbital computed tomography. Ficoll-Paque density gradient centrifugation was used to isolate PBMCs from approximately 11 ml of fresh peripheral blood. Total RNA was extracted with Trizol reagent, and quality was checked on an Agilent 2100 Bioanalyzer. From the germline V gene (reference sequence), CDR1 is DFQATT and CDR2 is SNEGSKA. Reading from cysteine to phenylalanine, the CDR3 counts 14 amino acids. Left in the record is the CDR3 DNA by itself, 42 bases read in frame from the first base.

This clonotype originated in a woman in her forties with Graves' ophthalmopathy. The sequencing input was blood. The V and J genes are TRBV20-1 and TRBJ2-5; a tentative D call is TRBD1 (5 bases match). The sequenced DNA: TGCAGCGCCTCGGAACAGGACGACCAAGAGACCCAGTACTTC. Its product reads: CSASEQDDQETQYF.